The rows below give T cell receptor beta chains drawn from one sample of a study of CD8 T cells in Susac syndrome. A single record per CDR3 protein comes from TCRdb applying MiXCR to the immunoSEQ multiplex PCR reads. The profile covers approximately 170,000 distinct CDR3 sequences, with around 93% appearing a single time and more than 0.11% taken by the ten largest. The sample taken for sequencing was CD4+ T cells from PBMCs. The source is a human donor in good health. Both conserved end residues are part of each CDR3. A D gene is named only where the DNA matches it firmly. The size field is filled for only some rows; it gives once, few, many or a size class.

D gene,V gene,clone size,J gene,CDR3 protein,CDR3 DNA
.,TRBV7-9,.,TRBJ1-2,CASSLDVGGYGYTF,TGTGCCAGCAGCTTAGATGTAGGGGGCTATGGCTACACCTTC
TRBD1,TRBV30,.,TRBJ2-7,CAWSKPGTGLGEQYF,TGTGCCTGGAGTAAGCCCGGGACAGGGCTGGGCGAGCAGTACTTC
TRBD1,TRBV12-3/TRBV12-4,.,TRBJ1-6,CASSLQGAGASPLHF,TGTGCCAGCAGTTTACAGGGGGCTGGGGCTTCACCCCTCCACTTT
.,TRBV7-9,.,TRBJ2-7,CASSLGGQRSYEQYF,TGTGCCAGCAGCTTAGGGGGGCAGAGGAGCTACGAGCAGTACTTC
TRBD2,TRBV9,.,TRBJ2-1,CASSVASRGGEQFF,TGTGCCAGCAGCGTAGCCTCACGGGGGGGTGAGCAGTTCTTC
TRBD2,TRBV9,.,TRBJ2-5,CASSIGTSGGETQYF,TGTGCCAGCAGCATCGGGACTAGCGGGGGAGAGACCCAGTACTTC
.,TRBV7-9,.,TRBJ1-1,CASSLVMGTEAFF,TGTGCCAGCAGCTTAGTAATGGGGACTGAAGCTTTCTTT
.,TRBV20-1,.,TRBJ2-5,CSGGSQETQYF,TGCAGTGGGGGGTCCCAAGAGACCCAGTACTTC
TRBD2,TRBV2,once,TRBJ2-1,CASRGLAGANEQFF,TGTGCCAGCAGGGGACTAGCGGGGGCCAATGAGCAGTTCTTC
.,TRBV12-5,.,TRBJ1-1,CASGYRGFTEAFF,TGTGCTAGTGGTTATAGAGGGTTCACTGAAGCTTTCTTT
.,TRBV6-1,.,TRBJ2-7,CASSEAGAGEQYF,TGTGCCAGCAGTGAGGCGGGGGCTGGCGAGCAGTACTTC
.,TRBV9,.,TRBJ1-2,CASSVSDYGYTF,TGTGCCAGCAGCGTTTCGGACTATGGCTACACCTTC
TRBD2,TRBV5-1,.,TRBJ2-3,CASSRLLAGIPTDTQYF,TGCGCCAGCAGCCGTCTGCTAGCGGGGATTCCCACAGATACGCAGTATTTT
TRBD1,TRBV2,.,TRBJ2-3,CATEATGGSDTQYF,TGTGCCACAGAGGCGACAGGGGGCTCGGATACGCAGTATTTT
TRBD2,TRBV7-3,.,TRBJ2-2,CASSSRTRGGELFF,TGTGCCAGCAGTTCGAGGACTAGAGGCGGGGAGCTGTTTTTT
.,TRBV6-6,.,TRBJ2-3,CASSRGGVSTDTQYF,TGTGCCAGCAGCCGCGGGGGCGTTAGCACAGATACGCAGTATTTT
.,TRBV7-9,.,TRBJ1-4,CASGSGNDNEKLFF,TGTGCCAGTGGATCAGGGAACGATAATGAAAAACTGTTTTTT
.,TRBV19,once,TRBJ1-5,CASSTGVKQPQHF,TGTGCCAGTAGTACAGGGGTAAAACAGCCCCAGCATTTT
TRBD2,TRBV29-1,.,TRBJ2-3,CSVVGTSGSTDTQYF,TGCAGCGTTGTCGGGACTAGCGGGAGCACAGATACGCAGTATTTT
.,TRBV10-3,.,TRBJ2-7,CATIEPGPIYEQYF,TGTGCCACCATAGAACCAGGCCCTATCTACGAGCAGTACTTC
.,TRBV5-1,.,TRBJ1-6,CASSLGVSIDNSPLHF,TGCGCCAGCAGCTTGGGAGTTAGCATCGATAATTCACCCCTCCACTTT
.,TRBV20-1,.,TRBJ2-1,CSASEGNSYNEQFF,TGCAGTGCTAGTGAAGGGAATTCCTACAATGAGCAGTTCTTC
TRBD2,TRBV7-7,.,TRBJ2-3,CASSPISGGATDTQYF,TGTGCCAGCAGCCCTATTAGCGGGGGGGCTACAGATACGCAGTATTTT
.,TRBV6-5,.,TRBJ1-5,CASSYSGRGVFYNQPQHF,TGTGCCAGCAGTTACTCGGGCAGGGGAGTTTTTTACAATCAGCCCCAGCATTTT
.,TRBV5-1,.,TRBJ1-5,CASSLGGREEPQHF,TGCGCCAGCAGCTTGGGGGGCAGGGAAGAGCCCCAGCATTTT
.,TRBV29-1,.,TRBJ2-2,CSVEAQINTGELFF,TGCAGCGTTGAGGCGCAAATTAACACCGGGGAGCTGTTTTTT
TRBD2,TRBV7-2,.,TRBJ2-2,CASSRTSDGELFF,TGTGCCAGCAGCCGGACTAGCGACGGGGAGCTGTTTTTT
TRBD1,TRBV6-2/TRBV6-3,.,TRBJ1-2,CASSRQGIGYTF,TGTGCCAGCAGTAGACAGGGAATTGGCTACACCTTC
TRBD2,TRBV6-6,.,TRBJ2-5,CASSTSGSWGETQYF,TGTGCCAGCAGTACTAGCGGGAGCTGGGGGGAGACCCAGTACTTC
TRBD2,TRBV19,once,TRBJ2-7,CASDPTPGTSKGSYEQYF,TGTGCCAGTGACCCCACCCCCGGGACTAGCAAGGGGTCCTACGAGCAGTACTTC
TRBD1,TRBV5-1,.,TRBJ2-2,CASSFFVGQGFTGELFF,TGCGCCAGCAGCTTCTTCGTAGGACAGGGTTTTACCGGGGAGCTGTTTTTT
.,TRBV5-1,.,TRBJ2-7,CASSGRDSQYEQYF,TGCGCCAGCAGCGGCAGAGACTCTCAATACGAGCAGTACTTC
TRBD2,TRBV10-2,.,TRBJ2-3,CATQGTSGVGGPDTQYF,TGCGCCACCCAGGGGACTAGCGGGGTTGGTGGCCCAGATACGCAGTATTTT
TRBD2,TRBV11-2,.,TRBJ2-5,CASSPISVAGRRETQYF,TGTGCCAGCAGCCCCATTAGCGTAGCGGGGCGCCGAGAGACCCAGTACTTC
.,TRBV14,.,TRBJ1-6,CASSVTHSPLHF,TGTGCCAGCAGTGTCACCCATTCACCCCTCCACTTT
.,TRBV20-1,.,TRBJ1-1,CSATIPHRLNTEAFF,TGCAGTGCTACCATACCCCACAGATTGAACACTGAAGCTTTCTTT
.,TRBV20-1,few,TRBJ1-1,CSAREGHRNTEAFF,TGCAGTGCTAGAGAGGGACACCGGAACACTGAAGCTTTCTTT
TRBD1,TRBV5-6,.,TRBJ2-4,CASSSRGLRAKNIQYF,TGTGCCAGCAGCTCCAGGGGGCTGAGGGCAAAAAACATTCAGTACTTC
.,TRBV5-1,.,TRBJ1-1,CASSLRWEPNTEAFF,TGCGCCAGCAGCTTGCGGTGGGAACCGAACACTGAAGCTTTCTTT
.,TRBV27,.,TRBJ2-3,CASRYQAPDTQYF,TGTGCCAGCAGATACCAGGCCCCAGATACGCAGTATTTT
TRBD1,TRBV12-5,once,TRBJ2-1,CASGLRDRDNEQFF,TGTGCTAGTGGTTTGAGAGACAGGGACAATGAGCAGTTCTTC
TRBD1,TRBV7-2,.,TRBJ1-2,CASSFPPGTGGGYTF,TGTGCCAGCAGCTTCCCACCCGGGACAGGGGGTGGCTACACCTTC